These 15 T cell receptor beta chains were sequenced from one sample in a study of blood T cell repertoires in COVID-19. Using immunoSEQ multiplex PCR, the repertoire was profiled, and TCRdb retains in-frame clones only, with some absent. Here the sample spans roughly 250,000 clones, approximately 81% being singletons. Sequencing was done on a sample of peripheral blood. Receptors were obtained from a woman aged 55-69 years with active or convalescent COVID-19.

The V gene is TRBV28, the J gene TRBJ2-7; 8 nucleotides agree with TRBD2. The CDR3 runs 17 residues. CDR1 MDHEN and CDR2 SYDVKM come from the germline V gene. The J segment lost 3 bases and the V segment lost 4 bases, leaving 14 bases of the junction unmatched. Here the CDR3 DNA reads TGTGCCAGCAGTTCGCCCTGGACAGCGGGGGCGGGCTACGAGCAGTACTTC. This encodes CASSSPWTAGAGYEQYF. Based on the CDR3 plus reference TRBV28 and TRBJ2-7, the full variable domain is DVKVTQSSRYLVKRTGEKVFLECVQDMDHENMFWYRQDPGLGLRLIYFSYDVKMKEKGDIPEGYSVSREKKERFSLILESASTNQTSMYLCASSSPWTAGAGYEQYFGPGTRLTVT.

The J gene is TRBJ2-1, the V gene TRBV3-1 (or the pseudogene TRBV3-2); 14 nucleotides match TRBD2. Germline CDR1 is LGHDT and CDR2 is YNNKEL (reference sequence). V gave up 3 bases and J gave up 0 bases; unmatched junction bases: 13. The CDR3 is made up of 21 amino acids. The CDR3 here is CASSQTAGQGLAGGSYNEQFF. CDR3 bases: TGTGCCAGCAGCCAGACCGCAGGGCAAGGACTAGCGGGGGGCTCCTACAATGAGCAGTTCTTC.

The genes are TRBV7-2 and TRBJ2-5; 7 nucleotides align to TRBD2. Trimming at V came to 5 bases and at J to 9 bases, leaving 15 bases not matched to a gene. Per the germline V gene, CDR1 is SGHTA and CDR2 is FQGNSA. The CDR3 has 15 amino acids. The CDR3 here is CASSLVQRDPRAQYF. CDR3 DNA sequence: TGTGCCAGCAGCCTAGTTCAGCGGGATCCCAGGGCCCAGTACTTC.

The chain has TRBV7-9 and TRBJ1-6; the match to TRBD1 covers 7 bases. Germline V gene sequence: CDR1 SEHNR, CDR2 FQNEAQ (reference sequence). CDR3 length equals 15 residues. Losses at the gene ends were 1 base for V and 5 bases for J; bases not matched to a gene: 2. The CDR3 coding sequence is TGTGCCAGCAGCTTAGGGGACAGCAATAATTCACCCCTCCACTTT. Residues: CASSLGDSNNSPLHF.

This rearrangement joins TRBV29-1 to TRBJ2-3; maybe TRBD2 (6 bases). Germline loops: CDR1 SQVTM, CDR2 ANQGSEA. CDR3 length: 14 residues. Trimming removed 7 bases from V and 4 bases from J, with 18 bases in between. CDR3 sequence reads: CSAETRGEADTQYF. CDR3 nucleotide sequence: TGCAGCGCCGAGACGCGGGGTGAAGCAGATACGCAGTATTTT.

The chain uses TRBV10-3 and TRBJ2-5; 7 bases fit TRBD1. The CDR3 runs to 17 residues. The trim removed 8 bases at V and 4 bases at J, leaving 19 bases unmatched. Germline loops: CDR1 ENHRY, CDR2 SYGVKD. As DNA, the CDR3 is TGTGCCATCGGAAAAACAGTGACAGGGAGTTTGAGAGAGACCCAGTACTTC. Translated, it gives CAIGKTVTGSLRETQYF.

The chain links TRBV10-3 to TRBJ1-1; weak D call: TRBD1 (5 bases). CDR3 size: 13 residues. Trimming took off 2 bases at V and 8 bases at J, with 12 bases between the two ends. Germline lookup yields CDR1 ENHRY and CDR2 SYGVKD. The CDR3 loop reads CAISEGADLEAFF. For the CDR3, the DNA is TGTGCCATCAGTGAGGGGGCGGACCTCGAAGCTTTCTTT.

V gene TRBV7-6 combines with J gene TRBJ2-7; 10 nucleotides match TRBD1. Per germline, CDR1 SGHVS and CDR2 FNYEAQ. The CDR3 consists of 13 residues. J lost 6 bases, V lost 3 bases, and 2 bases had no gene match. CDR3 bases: TGTGCCAGCAGCTTGAGGACAGGGGGCGAGCAGTACTTC. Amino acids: CASSLRTGGEQYF.

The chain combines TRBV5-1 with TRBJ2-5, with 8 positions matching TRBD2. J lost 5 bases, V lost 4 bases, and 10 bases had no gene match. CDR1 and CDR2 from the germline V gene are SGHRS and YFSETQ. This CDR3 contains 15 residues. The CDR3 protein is CASSRAAGDGETQYF. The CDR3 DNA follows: TGCGCCAGCAGCCGGGCAGCGGGGGACGGGGAGACCCAGTACTTC.

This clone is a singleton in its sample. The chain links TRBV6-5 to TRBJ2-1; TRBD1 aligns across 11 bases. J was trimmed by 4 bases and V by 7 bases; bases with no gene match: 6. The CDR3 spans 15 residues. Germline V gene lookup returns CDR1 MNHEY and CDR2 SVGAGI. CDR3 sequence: CASIRDRGLYNEQFF. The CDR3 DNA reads TGTGCCAGCATTCGGGACAGGGGGTTATACAATGAGCAGTTCTTC.

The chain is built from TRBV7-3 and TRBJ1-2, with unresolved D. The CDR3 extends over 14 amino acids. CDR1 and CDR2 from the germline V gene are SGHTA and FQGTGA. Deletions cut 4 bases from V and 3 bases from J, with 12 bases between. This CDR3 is CASSSPGADYGYTF. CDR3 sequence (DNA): TGTGCCAGCAGCTCTCCGGGAGCCGACTATGGCTACACCTTC.

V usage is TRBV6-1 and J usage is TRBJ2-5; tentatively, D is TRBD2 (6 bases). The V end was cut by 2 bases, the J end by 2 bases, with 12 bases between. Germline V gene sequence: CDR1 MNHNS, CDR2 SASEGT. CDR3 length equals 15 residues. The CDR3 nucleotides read TGTGCCAGCAGTGAATCGATCGCGGGGCAAGAGACCCAGTACTTC. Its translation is CASSESIAGQETQYF.

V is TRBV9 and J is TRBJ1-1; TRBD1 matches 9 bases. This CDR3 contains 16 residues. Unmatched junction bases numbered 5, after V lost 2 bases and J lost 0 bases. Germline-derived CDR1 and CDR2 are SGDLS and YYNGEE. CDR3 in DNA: TGTGCCAGCAGCGTCGGGGACAGGGACATGAACACTGAAGCTTTCTTT. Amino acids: CASSVGDRDMNTEAFF.

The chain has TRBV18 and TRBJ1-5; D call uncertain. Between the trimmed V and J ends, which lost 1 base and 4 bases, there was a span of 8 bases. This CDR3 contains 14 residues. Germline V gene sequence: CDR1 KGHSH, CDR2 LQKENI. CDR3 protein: CASSPRGENQPQHF. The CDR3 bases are TGTGCCAGCTCACCACGGGGAGAAAATCAGCCCCAGCATTTT.

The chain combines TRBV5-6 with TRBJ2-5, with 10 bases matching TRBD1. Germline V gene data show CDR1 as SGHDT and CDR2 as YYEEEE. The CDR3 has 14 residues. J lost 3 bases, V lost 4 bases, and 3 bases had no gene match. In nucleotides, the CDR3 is TGTGCCAGCAGCGAGACAGGGGGCGAAGAGACCCAGTACTTC. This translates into CASSETGGEETQYF.